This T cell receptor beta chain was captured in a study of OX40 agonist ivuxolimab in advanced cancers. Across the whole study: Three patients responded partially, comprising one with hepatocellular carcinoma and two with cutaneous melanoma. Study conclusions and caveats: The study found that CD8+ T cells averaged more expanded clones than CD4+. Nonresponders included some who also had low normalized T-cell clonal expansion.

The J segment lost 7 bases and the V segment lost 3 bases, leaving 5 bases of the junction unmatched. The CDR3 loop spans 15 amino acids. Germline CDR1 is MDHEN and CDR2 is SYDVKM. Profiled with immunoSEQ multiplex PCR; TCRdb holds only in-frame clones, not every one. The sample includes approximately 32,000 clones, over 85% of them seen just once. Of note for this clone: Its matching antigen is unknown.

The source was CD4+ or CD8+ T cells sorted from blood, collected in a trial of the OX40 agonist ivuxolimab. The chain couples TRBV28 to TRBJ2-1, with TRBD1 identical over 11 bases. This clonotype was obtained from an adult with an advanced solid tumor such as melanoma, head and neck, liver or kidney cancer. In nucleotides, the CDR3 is TGTGCCAGCAGTTTGGGACAGGGGGGCCAAAATGAGCAGTTCTTC. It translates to CASSLGQGGQNEQFF. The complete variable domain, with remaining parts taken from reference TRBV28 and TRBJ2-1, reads DVKVTQSSRYLVKRTGEKVFLECVQDMDHENMFWYRQDPGLGLRLIYFSYDVKMKEKGDIPEGYSVSREKKERFSLILESASTNQTSMYLCASSLGQGGQNEQFFGPGTRLTVL.